This passage covers 15 T cell receptor beta chains from one sample sequenced in a study of blood T cell repertoires in COVID-19. Profiled with immunoSEQ multiplex PCR; TCRdb holds only in-frame clones, not every one. The table includes some 200,000 clones, over 75% detected once. Sequenced input: PBMCs or T cells enriched from blood (not recorded which). These receptors came from a man younger than 40 in a cohort exposed to, infected with or recovered from COVID-19 (not recorded which).

This chain joins TRBV27 and TRBJ2-7, with D possibly being TRBD2 (7 bases). The CDR3 sequence is 14 residues long. From germline, CDR1 is MNHEY and CDR2 SMNVEV (reference sequence). V lost 5 bases and J lost 2, with 13 bases in between. CDR3 sequence: CASSRGGGPYEQYF. The CDR3 DNA sequence: TGTGCCAGCAGTCGAGGCGGGGGCCCCTACGAGCAGTACTTC.

The CDR3 DNA sequence: TGTGCCACATGGACAGGGACTTGGGGCAATCAGCCCCAGCATTTT. This sequence encodes CATWTGTWGNQPQHF. The chain is built from TRBV28 and TRBJ1-5, with 8 bases that match TRBD1. The germline gives CDR1 MDHEN, CDR2 SYDVKM. The CDR3 consists of 15 residues. V shed 10 bases and J 2 bases; nucleotides not matched to a gene: 10.

The chain employs TRBV27 and TRBJ2-1; D uncertain. Trimming left V 2 bases short and J 6 bases short, with 5 bases between. The CDR3 length is 12 residues. The germline V gene has CDR1 MNHEY and CDR2 SMNVEV (reference sequence). CDR3 bases: TGTGCCAGCAGTTTACCATCCAATGAGCAGTTCTTC. As protein: CASSLPSNEQFF.

In its sample, this clone was seen once. The CDR3 is CASSKRMGLVILNEQFF. CDR3 nucleotides: TGTGCCAGCAGTAAGCGAATGGGACTAGTGATCCTCAATGAGCAGTTCTTC. The chain uses TRBV28 and TRBJ2-1; 8 bases align to TRBD2. In germline, CDR1 is MDHEN, CDR2 SYDVKM. Trimming at V came to 5 bases and at J to 6 bases, leaving 15 bases not matched to a gene. The CDR3 is 17 residues long.

The rearrangement links TRBV11-2 to TRBJ2-7; possible D gene TRBD1, 5 bases. CDR1 SGHAT and CDR2 FQNNGV come from the germline V gene. V was cut by 1 base and J by 9 bases, with 16 bases left in between. The CDR3 consists of 14 residues. CDR3 DNA sequence: TGTGCCAGCAGCTTAGGAGCAGGGCCGTATGGGCAGTACTTC. Protein product: CASSLGAGPYGQYF.

The J gene is TRBJ2-7, the V gene TRBV3-1 (or the pseudogene TRBV3-2); TRBD2 matches 10 bases. The CDR3 spans 18 residues. The germline V gene has CDR1 LGHDT and CDR2 YNNKEL (reference sequence). Trimming at V came to 0 bases and at J to 5 bases, leaving 13 bases not matched to a gene. CDR3 in amino acids: CASSQDRASGSRNHEQYF. CDR3 bases: TGTGCCAGCAGCCAAGATCGGGCTAGCGGGAGTAGGAACCACGAGCAGTACTTC.

The chain employs TRBV6-4 and TRBJ2-5, with 14 bases matching TRBD2. The CDR3 contains 15 residues. Trimming removed 5 bases from V and 7 bases from J; junction bases left unmatched: 6. The V gene's germline CDR1 is MRHNA and CDR2 SNTAGT. CDR3 nucleotides: TGTGCCAGCAGTCCCGGGACTAGCGGGAGTGGGACCCAGTACTTC. Protein product: CASSPGTSGSGTQYF.

This rearrangement joins TRBV7-8 to TRBJ2-1; a possible D gene is TRBD2 (5 bases). Germline V gene lookup returns CDR1 SGHVS and CDR2 FQNEAQ. This CDR3 region has 15 residues. V lost 1 base and J 7 bases, leaving 14 bases between the germline ends. CDR3: CASSLDGKSWNEQFF. The DNA of the CDR3 is TGTGCCAGCAGCTTAGACGGGAAGAGTTGGAATGAGCAGTTCTTC.

The V gene is TRBV3-1 (or the pseudogene TRBV3-2), the J gene TRBJ2-2, with D possibly matching TRBD1 (5 bases). Germline-derived CDR1 and CDR2 are LGHDT and YNNKEL (reference sequence). The V end lost 0 bases, the J end lost 1 base, and 9 bases lay between the germline ends. The CDR3 has 16 residues. CDR3 in DNA: TGTGCCAGCAGCCAAGATGTTGACAGGAACACCGGGGAGCTGTTTTTT. It specifies CASSQDVDRNTGELFF.

DNA of the CDR3: TGTGCCAGCAGCTTCACAGGGGCCCGAGGGGGAAACACCATATATTTT. Translating it yields CASSFTGARGGNTIYF. V is TRBV13 and J is TRBJ1-3; TRBD1 agrees at 7 bases. Germline values: CDR1 PRHDT, CDR2 FYEKMQ (reference sequence). V was pared by 3 bases and J by 4 bases, with 9 bases of the junction left unmatched. CDR3 length equals 16 residues.

The V call is TRBV5-6, the J call TRBJ1-2; a weak D match, TRBD1 (5 bases). Germline CDR1 SGHDT, CDR2 YYEEEE. Trimming stripped 5 bases from V and 5 bases from J, with 13 bases between. The CDR3 is 13 amino acids. CDR3 sequence (DNA): TGTGCCAGCAGAAGGAGGGGATGGTATGGCTACACCTTC. It is translated as CASRRRGWYGYTF.

The rearrangement links TRBV5-4 to TRBJ2-7; D perhaps matches TRBD2 (5 bases). CDR1 and CDR2 (germline): SGHNT, YYREEE (reference sequence). Trimming removed 1 base from V and 4 bases from J, with 12 bases in between. The CDR3 is 14 amino acids. The CDR3 is CASSLKGGLYEQYF. The DNA for the CDR3 is TGTGCCAGCAGCTTGAAGGGCGGGCTATACGAGCAGTACTTC.

This rearrangement joins TRBV28 to TRBJ2-1, with D possibly being TRBD2 (7 bases). Germline V CDR1 and CDR2: MDHEN, SYDVKM. Trimming took 7 bases from V and 0 from J, leaving 13 bases between them. CDR3 length equals 15 residues. This CDR3 reads CASIGGRASYNEQFF. CDR3 sequence (DNA): TGTGCCAGCATAGGGGGGAGGGCCTCCTACAATGAGCAGTTCTTC.

The J gene is TRBJ2-7, the V gene TRBV27; TRBD2 matches at 14 bases. This CDR3 spans 15 amino acids. V lost 3 bases and J lost 3; bases outside the gene matches: 1. The germline V gene encodes CDR1 MNHEY and CDR2 SMNVEV (reference sequence). CDR3 protein: CASSLGLAGDYEQYF. CDR3 sequence (DNA): TGTGCCAGCAGTTTGGGACTAGCGGGAGACTACGAGCAGTACTTC.

This chain uses TRBV23-1 with TRBJ1-5, with no clear D. TRBV23-1 has ORF status, its function being uncertain. Trimming shortened V by 3 bases and J by 5 bases, and 5 bases separated the two germline ends. The CDR3 contains 12 residues. CDR3 DNA sequence: TGCGCCAGCAGTCACTCTCATCAGCCCCAGCATTTT. It encodes CASSHSHQPQHF.